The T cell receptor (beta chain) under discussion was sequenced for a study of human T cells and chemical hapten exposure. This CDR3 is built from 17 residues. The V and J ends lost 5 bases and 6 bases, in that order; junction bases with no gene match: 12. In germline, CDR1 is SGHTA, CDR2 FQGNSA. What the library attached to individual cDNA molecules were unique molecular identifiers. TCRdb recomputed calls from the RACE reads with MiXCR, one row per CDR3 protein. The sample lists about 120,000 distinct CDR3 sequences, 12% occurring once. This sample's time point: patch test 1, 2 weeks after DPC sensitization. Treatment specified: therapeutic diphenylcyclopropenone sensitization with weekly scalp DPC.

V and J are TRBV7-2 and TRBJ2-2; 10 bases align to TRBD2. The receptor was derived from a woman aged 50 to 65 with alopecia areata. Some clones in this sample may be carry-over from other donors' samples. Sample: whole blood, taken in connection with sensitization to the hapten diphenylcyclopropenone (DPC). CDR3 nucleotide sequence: TGTGCCAGCAGCCCTAGCCCGACTAGCGGGTTGTCCGGGGAGCTGTTTTTT. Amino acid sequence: CASSPSPTSGLSGELFF.